This TCR beta chain emerged from a study of blood T cells in healthy people across ages. Study-wide results and caveats: With age, beta diversity per million T cells declined roughly linearly, significantly by approximately 40. The authors considered diversity estimates from one million T cells to be underestimates.

Remarks on this clonotype: Antigen unknown.

Trimming pared 3 bases from V and 2 bases from J, leaving 9 bases between. This CDR3 contains 14 residues. Germline CDR1 reads MGHDK; CDR2 reads SYGVNS. With a J-beta primer mix and a sample-barcoded 5' primer, a second PCR ran 7 to 11 cycles. Sequencing of every sample gave 2.5 million or more CDR3-containing paired-end reads. TCRdb called the 5' RACE reads again in MiXCR, with one record for every CDR3 protein. Of hundreds of thousands of distinct CDR3 sequences listed, roughly two fifths are singletons. The chain recombines TRBV25-1 with TRBJ2-3; D not certain. The sequence came from an older man in good health. The sample was blood. The CDR3 reads CASSDPPITDTQYF. In nucleotides, the CDR3 is TGTGCCAGCAGTGACCCGCCCATCACAGATACGCAGTATTTT.